This T cell receptor beta chain was sequenced in a study of T cell responses to AZD1222 COVID-19 vaccine. Points from the study as a whole: Spike regions recognized by vaccine-associated CD4 TCRs spanned the protein, led by 160-218 and 743-854.

The table lists this clone with a count of one. Its target is not known. Sequencing was performed with immunoSEQ multiplex PCR; in TCRdb, only in-frame clones are kept and a portion is missing. Seen here are 110,000 or so clones, 70% to 90% observed once, and the top ten hold roughly 4.4%. The CDR3 loop spans 14 amino acids. Germline-derived CDR1 and CDR2 are MNHEY and SVGAGI. V lost 7 bases and J lost 7, with 16 bases in between. J is TRBJ1-4 and V is TRBV6-5; the D gene is possibly TRBD1 (5 bases). The sequencing here drew on peripheral blood, taken 28 days after the second AZD1222 dose. This TCR was sampled from an adult who received the AZD1222 COVID-19 vaccine. The CDR3 protein is CASTPGTGSEKLFF. The CDR3 DNA sequence: TGTGCCAGCACCCCCGGGACTGGGAGTGAAAAACTGTTTTTT.